The 20 T cell receptor beta chains presented below share a single source sample, sequenced in a study of blood T cells in healthy people across ages. A second roughly 6 to 12 cycle PCR used barcoded and J-beta primers. TCRdb fed the 5' RACE reads into MiXCR, producing one record per CDR3 protein. The sample lists hundreds of thousands of distinct CDR3 sequences, roughly 60% seen once, with 28% in the top ten. Sequencing used blood. These receptors were obtained from a man aged 25 to 45 in good health.

The V call is TRBV12-3 or TRBV12-4, the J call TRBJ2-7, with 8 positions matching TRBD1. V gave up 1 base and J gave up 4 bases; unmatched junction bases: 9. CDR3 length: 16 residues. CDR3 nucleotides: TGTGCCAGCAGTTTAGTGCCCGACAGGGGTAGGTACGAGCAGTACTTC. It encodes CASSLVPDRGRYEQYF.

V and J are TRBV4-2 and TRBJ2-4, with TRBD1 matching over 7 bases. CDR1 is LGHNA and CDR2 is YNFKEQ in the germline V gene. CDR3 length equals 15 residues. V was clipped by 7 bases and J by 13 bases; unmatched bases: 19. CDR3 sequence (DNA): TGTGCCAGCAAGAAGTCGGGACAGTGGGGCTACGGGCAGTACTTC. It translates to CASKKSGQWGYGQYF.

This clonotype has more than one count but fewer than ten. The chain links TRBV18 to TRBJ2-1; no clear D. The J call could be wrong; TRBJ2-7 is a better fit for the DNA end. The germline CDR1 and CDR2 sequences are KGHSH and LQKENI. CDR3 size: 13 residues. This chain's CDR3 is CASSPLRVDEQYF. For the CDR3, the DNA is TGTGCCAGCTCACCACTAAGGGTCGACGAGCAGTACTTC.

A word on this clonotype: One end of the junction fails to match germline, which may point to a read error. The V and J genes are TRBV7-2 and TRBJ2-7; TRBD2 matches 9 bases. Germline CDR1 SGHTA, CDR2 FQGNSA. The CDR3 contains 15 residues. CDR3 amino acids: CASSLSGGRSYGQYF. The CDR3 nucleotides are TGTGCCAGCAGCTTAAGCGGGGGGAGATCCTACGGGCAGTACTTC.

A few counts support this clonotype. The genes are TRBV29-1 and TRBJ2-1, with a weak D call TRBD2 (6 bases). Germline V gene sequence: CDR1 SQVTM, CDR2 ANQGSEA. Deletions cut 1 base from V and 3 bases from J, with 13 bases between. The CDR3 loop spans 15 amino acids. The CDR3 loop reads CSVEGVGGGYNEQFF. As DNA, the CDR3 is TGCAGCGTTGAAGGGGTCGGGGGTGGCTACAATGAGCAGTTCTTC.

This chain links TRBV20-1 with TRBJ1-5; 8 nucleotides match TRBD1. The V segment lost 7 bases and the J segment 0 bases; nucleotides outside the gene matches: 5. CDR3 length: 14 amino acids. CDR1 is DFQATT and CDR2 is SNEGSKA in the germline V gene (reference sequence). In DNA form, the CDR3 reads TGCAGTGTTGGGACAGGTTATAGCAATCAGCCCCAGCATTTT. It codes for CSVGTGYSNQPQHF.

The rearrangement links TRBV6-4 to TRBJ1-5; unclear D gene. CDR3 length equals 14 residues. Germline V gives CDR1 MRHNA, CDR2 SNTAGT. Trimming took 2 bases from V and 7 from J, leaving 12 bases between them. This chain's CDR3 is CASSDPRREQPQHF. For the CDR3, the DNA is TGTGCCAGCAGTGACCCGAGGAGGGAACAGCCCCAGCATTTT.

CDR3 loop: CATSGSDTQYF. The CDR3 region has the DNA TGTGCCACCAGTGGTTCAGATACGCAGTATTTT. J is TRBJ2-3 and V is TRBV24-1; no definite D call. CDR1 is KGHDR, CDR2 SFDVKD, per germline. There are 11 residues in the CDR3. V shed 5 bases and J shed 4 bases, with 3 bases lying between them.

The genes are TRBV21-1 and TRBJ2-3; the D call of TRBD2 is as the table states it, not checked on the DNA. TRBV21-1 counts as a pseudogene. CDR3 length equals 14 residues. The CDR3 sequence is CASTGLAGTDTQYF. The CDR3 coding sequence is TGTGCCAGCACCGGACTAGCGGGAACAGATACGCAGTATTTT.

The chain employs TRBV7-3 and TRBJ2-1; 10 nucleotides line up with TRBD2. This CDR3 has 15 amino acids. V was pared by 4 bases and J by 6 bases, with 6 bases of the junction left unmatched. In germline, CDR1 is SGHTA, CDR2 FQGTGA. The CDR3 bases are TGTGCCAGCAGCTCTAGCGGGGGCCCTCGCAATGAGCAGTTCTTC. Translated: CASSSSGGPRNEQFF.

This clonotype appeared a few times. The chain's CDR3 is CASSARQSSYEQYF. The CDR3 DNA reads as TGTGCCAGCAGTGCCCGGCAGAGCTCCTACGAGCAGTACTTC. The gene calls are TRBV6-5 and TRBJ2-7; no clear D gene. Trimming took off 5 bases at V and 0 bases at J, with 11 bases between the two ends. Germline V gives CDR1 MNHEY, CDR2 SVGAGI. This CDR3 region has 14 residues.

The rearrangement joins TRBV7-3 to TRBJ2-3; 9 nucleotides agree with TRBD2. CDR1 is SGHTA and CDR2 is FQGTGA in the germline V gene. The CDR3 loop spans 15 amino acids. With 5 bases clipped from V and 8 bases from J, the junction kept 11 bases outside the gene matches. The CDR3 nucleotides read TGTGCCAGCAGCGGGCTTGGCGGGGGGGTTGGTACGCAGTATTTT. This encodes CASSGLGGGVGTQYF.

The gene calls are TRBV6-5 and TRBJ2-4; TRBD1 aligns across 8 bases. The J call is uncertain, as TRBJ2-7 better fits the DNA end. This CDR3 is 15 amino acids long. Germline values: CDR1 MNHEY, CDR2 SVGAGI. The CDR3 bases are TGTGCCAGCAGTTACTCGACGACAGGGGTACGCGAGCAGTACTTC. This translates into CASSYSTTGVREQYF.

For this clonotype: Germline and junction disagree at one end, which may indicate a read error. J is TRBJ1-1 and V is TRBV6-6, with no clear D. Germline V gene data show CDR1 as MNHNY and CDR2 as SVGAGI (reference sequence). The CDR3 consists of 12 residues. The CDR3 DNA sequence: TGTACCAGCAGTCACCAAGGGACTGAAGCTTTCTTT. Translation: CTSSHQGTEAFF.

The chain combines TRBV30 with TRBJ1-6, with D possibly being TRBD1 (6 bases). Trimming shortened V by 4 bases and J by 6 bases, and 13 bases separated the two germline ends. There are 14 residues in the CDR3. Per the germline V gene, CDR1 is GTSNPN and CDR2 is SVGIG (reference sequence). The DNA for the CDR3 is TGTGCCTGGACGGTGGGGGCCGGTAATTCACCCCTCCACTTT. Translated: CAWTVGAGNSPLHF.

The sample holds a few counts of this clonotype. The chain recombines TRBV20-1 with TRBJ2-7; D unresolved. The CDR3 is 13 residues long. Germline loops: CDR1 DFQATT, CDR2 SNEGSKA (reference sequence). V was shortened by 3 bases and J by 1 base, with 10 bases between the two germline ends. CDR3 DNA: TGCAGTGCTAGCTCAGTCAGTTCCTACGAGCAGTACTTC. It specifies CSASSVSSYEQYF.

The rearrangement uses TRBV20-1 and TRBJ2-2; D call uncertain. CDR3 length: 13 residues. Deletions cut 0 bases from V and 7 bases from J, with 9 bases between. Germline V CDR1 and CDR2: DFQATT, SNEGSKA (reference sequence). The CDR3 DNA reads as TGCAGTGCTAGAGATCCCACAGACGGGGAGCTGTTTTTT. Translated, it gives CSARDPTDGELFF.

The chain combines TRBV20-1 with TRBJ2-7; 7 bases map to TRBD1. The CDR3 has 15 amino acids. The J segment lost 0 bases and the V segment lost 0 bases, leaving 5 bases of the junction unmatched. Germline-derived CDR1 and CDR2 are DFQATT and SNEGSKA (reference sequence). CDR3 sequence (DNA): TGCAGTGCTAGAGACCCGACAGGGTACTCCTACGAGCAGTACTTC. It yields the protein CSARDPTGYSYEQYF.

This clonotype was observed a handful of times. V is TRBV27 and J is TRBJ1-5; D unresolved. Germline V gene lookup returns CDR1 MNHEY and CDR2 SMNVEV (reference sequence). V lost 3 bases and J 3 bases, leaving 12 bases between the germline ends. The CDR3 loop spans 15 amino acids. CDR3 nucleotides: TGTGCCAGCAGTTTGAGGGTTGGACCCAATCAGCCCCAGCATTTT. Its protein is CASSLRVGPNQPQHF.

The rearrangement joins TRBV9 to TRBJ2-7; unclear D gene. V lost 0 bases, J lost 7 bases, and 11 bases lay in between. The germline CDR1 and CDR2 sequences are SGDLS and YYNGEE. CDR3 size: 13 residues. In nucleotides, the CDR3 is TGTGCCAGCAGCGTAGGTGGGGTCGCAGAGCAGTACTTC. Translating it yields CASSVGGVAEQYF.